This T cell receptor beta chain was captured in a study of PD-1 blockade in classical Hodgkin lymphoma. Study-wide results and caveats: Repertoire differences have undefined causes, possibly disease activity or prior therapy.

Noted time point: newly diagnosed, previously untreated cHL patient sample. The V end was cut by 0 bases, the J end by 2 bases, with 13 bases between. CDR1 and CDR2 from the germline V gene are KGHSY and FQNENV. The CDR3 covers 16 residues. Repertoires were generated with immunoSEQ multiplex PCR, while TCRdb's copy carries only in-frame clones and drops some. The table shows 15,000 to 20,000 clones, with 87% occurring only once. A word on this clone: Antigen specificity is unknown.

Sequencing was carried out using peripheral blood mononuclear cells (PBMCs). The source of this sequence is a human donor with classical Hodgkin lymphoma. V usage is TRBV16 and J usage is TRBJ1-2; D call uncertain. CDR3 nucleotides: TGTGCCAGCAGCCAATCCCGGCAGGTCCTAAACTATGGCTACACCTTC. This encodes CASSQSRQVLNYGYTF.